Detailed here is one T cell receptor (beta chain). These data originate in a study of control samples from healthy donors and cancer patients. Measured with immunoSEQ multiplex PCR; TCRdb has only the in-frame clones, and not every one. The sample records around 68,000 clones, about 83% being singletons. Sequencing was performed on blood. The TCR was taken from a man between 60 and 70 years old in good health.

Here the CDR3 DNA reads TGTGCCAGCAGTATTGCCCCGGGGTACGGGAAACTGTTTTTT. Translation gives CASSIAPGYGKLFF. The genes are TRBV6-5 and TRBJ1-4; unclear D gene. This CDR3 comprises 14 residues. V was pared by 5 bases and J by 11 bases, with 18 bases between. The germline gives CDR1 MNHEY, CDR2 SVGAGI.